This T cell receptor beta chain was sequenced in a study of Graves' ophthalmopathy and Graves' hyperthyroidism. RNA transcripts provided the template for amplifying TCR beta CDR3 regions. Second-round multiplex PCR came after a first-round RT-PCR that employed HTBI primers. TCRdb redid the calling of the multiplex PCR reads with MiXCR, one entry per CDR3 protein. The table lists around 1.1 million distinct CDR3 sequences, roughly two fifths of them singletons, with roughly 10% in the top ten. Regarding the study as a whole: A 13-signature model separated ophthalmopathy from stable hyperthyroidism, just under 90% sensitivity, about 81% specificity. Also, most clonotypes expanded in the thyroid above 0.001 frequency appeared in blood.

In this cohort, patients with other autoimmune diseases, uncontrolled infections, pregnancy or lactation were excluded. This clonotype has only one observation. What it binds is unknown. Germline assignment: CDR1 SQVTM and CDR2 ANQGSEA. The CDR3 has 13 residues. V was cut by 7 bases and J by 1 base, with 13 bases left in between. The material sequenced was peripheral blood or thyroid tissue (not recorded which). The sequence came from an adult man with Graves' hyperthyroidism. The chain joins TRBV29-1 to TRBJ2-5; D is perhaps TRBD1 (6 bases). Written as DNA, the CDR3 is TGCAGCGCAGAAACAGGGAGCCAAGAGACCCAGTACTTC. Amino acids: CSAETGSQETQYF.